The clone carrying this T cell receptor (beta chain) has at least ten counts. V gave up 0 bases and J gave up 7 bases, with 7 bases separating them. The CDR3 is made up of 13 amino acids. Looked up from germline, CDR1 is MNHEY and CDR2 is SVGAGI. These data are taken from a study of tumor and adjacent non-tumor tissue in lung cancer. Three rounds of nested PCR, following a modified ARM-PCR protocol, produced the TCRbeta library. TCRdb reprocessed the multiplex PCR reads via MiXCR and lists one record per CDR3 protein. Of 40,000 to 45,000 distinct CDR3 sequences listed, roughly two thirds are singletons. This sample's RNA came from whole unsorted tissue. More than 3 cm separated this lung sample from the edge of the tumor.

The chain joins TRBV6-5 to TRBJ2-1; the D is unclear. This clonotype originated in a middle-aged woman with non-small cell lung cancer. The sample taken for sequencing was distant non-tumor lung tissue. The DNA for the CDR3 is TGTGCCAGCAGTTACTCGACTTGGAATGAGCAGTTCTTC. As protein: CASSYSTWNEQFF.